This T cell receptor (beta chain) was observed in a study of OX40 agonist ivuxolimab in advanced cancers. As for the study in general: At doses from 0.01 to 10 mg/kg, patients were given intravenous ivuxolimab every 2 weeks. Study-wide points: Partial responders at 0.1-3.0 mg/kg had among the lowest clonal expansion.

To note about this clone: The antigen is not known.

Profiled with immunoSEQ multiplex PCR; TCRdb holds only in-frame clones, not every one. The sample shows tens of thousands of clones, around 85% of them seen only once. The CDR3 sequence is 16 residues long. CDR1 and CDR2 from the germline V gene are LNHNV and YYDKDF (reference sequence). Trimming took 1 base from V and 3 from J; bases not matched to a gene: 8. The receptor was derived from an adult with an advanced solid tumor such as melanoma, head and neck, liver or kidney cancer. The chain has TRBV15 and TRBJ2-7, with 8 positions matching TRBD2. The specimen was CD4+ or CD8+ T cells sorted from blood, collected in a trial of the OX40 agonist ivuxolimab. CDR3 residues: CATSRVVSGAFYEQYF. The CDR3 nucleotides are TGTGCCACCAGCAGAGTAGTTAGCGGGGCCTTCTACGAGCAGTACTTC.